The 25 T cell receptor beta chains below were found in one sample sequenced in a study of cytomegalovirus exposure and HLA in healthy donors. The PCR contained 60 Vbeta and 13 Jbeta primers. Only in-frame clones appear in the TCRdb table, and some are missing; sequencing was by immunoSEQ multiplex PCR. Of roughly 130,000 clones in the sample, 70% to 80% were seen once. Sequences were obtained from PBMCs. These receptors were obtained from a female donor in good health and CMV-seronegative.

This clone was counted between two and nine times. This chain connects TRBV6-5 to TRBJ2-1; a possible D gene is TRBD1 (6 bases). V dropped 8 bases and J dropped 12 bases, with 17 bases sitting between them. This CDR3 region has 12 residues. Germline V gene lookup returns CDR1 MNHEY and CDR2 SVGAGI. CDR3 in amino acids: CASWDRLQGQFF. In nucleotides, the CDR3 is TGTGCCAGCTGGGACCGACTACAGGGGCAGTTCTTC.

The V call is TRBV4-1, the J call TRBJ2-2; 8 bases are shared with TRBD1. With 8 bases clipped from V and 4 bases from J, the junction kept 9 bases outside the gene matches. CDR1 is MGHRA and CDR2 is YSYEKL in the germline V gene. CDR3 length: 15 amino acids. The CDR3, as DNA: TGCGCCAGCGCCGCGGTTCAGGGGGCCACCGGGGAGCTGTTTTTT. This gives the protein CASAAVQGATGELFF.

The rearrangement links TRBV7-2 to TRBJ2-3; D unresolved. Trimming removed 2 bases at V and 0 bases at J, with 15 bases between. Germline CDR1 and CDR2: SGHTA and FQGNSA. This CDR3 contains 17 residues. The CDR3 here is CASSLYPPGTSTDTQYF. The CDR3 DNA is TGTGCCAGCAGCTTATATCCCCCGGGTACTAGCACAGATACGCAGTATTTT.

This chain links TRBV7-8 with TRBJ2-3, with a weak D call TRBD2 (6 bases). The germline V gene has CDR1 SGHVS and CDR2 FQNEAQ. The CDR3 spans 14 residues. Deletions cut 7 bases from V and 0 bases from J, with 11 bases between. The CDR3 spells CASTPRGSTDTQYF. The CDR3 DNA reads TGTGCCAGCACCCCCCGGGGGAGCACAGATACGCAGTATTTT.

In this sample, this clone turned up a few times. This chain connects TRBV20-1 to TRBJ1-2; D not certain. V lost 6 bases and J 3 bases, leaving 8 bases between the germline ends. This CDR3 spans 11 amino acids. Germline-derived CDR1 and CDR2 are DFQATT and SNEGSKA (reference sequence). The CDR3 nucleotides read TGCAGTGCGGAGAACTACTATGGCTACACCTTC. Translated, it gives CSAENYYGYTF.

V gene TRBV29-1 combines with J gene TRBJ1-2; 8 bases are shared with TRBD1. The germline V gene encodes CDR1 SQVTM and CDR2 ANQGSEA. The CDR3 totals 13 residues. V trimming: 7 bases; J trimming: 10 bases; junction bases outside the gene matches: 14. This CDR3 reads CSAEDRVGRDYTF. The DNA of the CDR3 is TGCAGCGCCGAGGACAGGGTGGGTCGTGACTACACCTTC.

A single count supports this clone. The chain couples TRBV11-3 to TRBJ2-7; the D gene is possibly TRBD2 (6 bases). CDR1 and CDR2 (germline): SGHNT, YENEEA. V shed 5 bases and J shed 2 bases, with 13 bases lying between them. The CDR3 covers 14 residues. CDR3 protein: CASSPKRATYEQYF. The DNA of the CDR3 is TGTGCCAGCAGCCCGAAGCGGGCCACCTACGAGCAGTACTTC.

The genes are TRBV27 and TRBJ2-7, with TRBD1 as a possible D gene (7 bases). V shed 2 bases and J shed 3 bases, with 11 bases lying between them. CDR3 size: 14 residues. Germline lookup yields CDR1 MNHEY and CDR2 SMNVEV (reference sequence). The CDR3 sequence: CASSLAGQNYEQYF. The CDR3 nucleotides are TGTGCCAGCAGTTTAGCGGGACAGAACTACGAGCAGTACTTC.

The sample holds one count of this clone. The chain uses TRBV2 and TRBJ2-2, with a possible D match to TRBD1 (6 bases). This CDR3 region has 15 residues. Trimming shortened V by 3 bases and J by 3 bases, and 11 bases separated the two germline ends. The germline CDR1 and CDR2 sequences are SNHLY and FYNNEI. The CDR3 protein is CASSDHRAYTGELFF. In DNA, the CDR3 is TGTGCCAGCAGTGACCACAGGGCCTACACCGGGGAGCTGTTTTTT.

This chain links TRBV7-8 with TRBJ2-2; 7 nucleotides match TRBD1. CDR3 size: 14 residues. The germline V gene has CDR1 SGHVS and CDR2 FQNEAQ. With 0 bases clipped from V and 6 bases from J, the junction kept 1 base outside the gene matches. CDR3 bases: TGTGCCAGCAGCTTAGCCGGGACAGCCGGGGAGCTGTTTTTT. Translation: CASSLAGTAGELFF.

The CDR3 reads CASSKLGESTDTQYF. The CDR3 DNA reads TGTGCCAGTAGTAAACTCGGGGAGTCCACAGATACGCAGTATTTT. The chain employs TRBV19 and TRBJ2-3, with D maybe TRBD2 (5 bases). The germline gives CDR1 LNHDA, CDR2 SQIVND (reference sequence). The CDR3 runs 15 residues. V dropped 4 bases and J dropped 2 bases, with 13 bases sitting between them.

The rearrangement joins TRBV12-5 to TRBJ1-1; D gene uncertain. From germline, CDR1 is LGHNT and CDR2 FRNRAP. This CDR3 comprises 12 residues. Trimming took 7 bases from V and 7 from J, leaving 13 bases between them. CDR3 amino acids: CASAIDTFEAFF. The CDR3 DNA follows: TGTGCTAGTGCCATCGACACTTTTGAAGCTTTCTTT.

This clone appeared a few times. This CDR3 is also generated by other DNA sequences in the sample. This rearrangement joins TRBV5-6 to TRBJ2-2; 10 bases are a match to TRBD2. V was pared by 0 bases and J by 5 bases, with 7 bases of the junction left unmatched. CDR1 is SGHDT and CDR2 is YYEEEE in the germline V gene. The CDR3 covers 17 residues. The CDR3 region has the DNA TGTGCCAGCAGCTTGGACGGGGCTAGCGGGAGTACCGGGGAGCTGTTTTTT. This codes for CASSLDGASGSTGELFF.

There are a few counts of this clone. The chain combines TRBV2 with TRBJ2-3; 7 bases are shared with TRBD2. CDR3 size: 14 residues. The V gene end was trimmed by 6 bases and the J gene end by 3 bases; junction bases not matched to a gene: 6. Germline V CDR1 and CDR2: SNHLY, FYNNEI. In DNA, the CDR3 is TGTGCCAGCAGATGGACTAGAAGAACAGATACGCAGTATTTT. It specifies CASRWTRRTDTQYF.

The DNA for the CDR3 is TGCAGCGTTGGTCGGGACAGGGTCTCACCCCTCCACTTT. Residues: CSVGRDRVSPLHF. The chain is built from TRBV29-1 and TRBJ1-6, with TRBD1 matching over 9 bases. This CDR3 has 13 residues. V lost 4 bases and J lost 10; bases outside the gene matches: 5. Germline V gene sequence: CDR1 SQVTM, CDR2 ANQGSEA.

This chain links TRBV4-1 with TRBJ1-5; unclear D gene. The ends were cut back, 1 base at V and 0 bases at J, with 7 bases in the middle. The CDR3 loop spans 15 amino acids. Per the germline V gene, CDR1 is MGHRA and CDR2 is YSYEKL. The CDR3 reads CASSQVDSSNQPQHF. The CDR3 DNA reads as TGCGCCAGCAGCCAAGTCGATAGTAGCAATCAGCCCCAGCATTTT.

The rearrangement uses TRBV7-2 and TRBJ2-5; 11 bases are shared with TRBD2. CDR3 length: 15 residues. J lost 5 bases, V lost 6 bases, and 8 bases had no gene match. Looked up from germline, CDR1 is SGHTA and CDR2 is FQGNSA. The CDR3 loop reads CASRTRLAGKETQYF. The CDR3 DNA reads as TGTGCCAGCAGGACCCGACTAGCGGGGAAGGAGACCCAGTACTTC.

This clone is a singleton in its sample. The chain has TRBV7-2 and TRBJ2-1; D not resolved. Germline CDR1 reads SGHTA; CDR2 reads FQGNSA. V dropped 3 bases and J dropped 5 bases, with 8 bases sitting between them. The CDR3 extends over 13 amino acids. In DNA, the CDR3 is TGTGCCAGCAGCTTCTTACAGAACAATGAGCAGTTCTTC. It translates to CASSFLQNNEQFF.

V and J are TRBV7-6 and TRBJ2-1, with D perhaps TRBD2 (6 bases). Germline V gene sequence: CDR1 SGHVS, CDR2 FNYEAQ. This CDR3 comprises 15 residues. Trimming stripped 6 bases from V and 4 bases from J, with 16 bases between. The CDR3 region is CASRAGTGSYNEQFF. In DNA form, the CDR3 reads TGTGCCAGCAGGGCCGGGACTGGGTCTTACAATGAGCAGTTCTTC.

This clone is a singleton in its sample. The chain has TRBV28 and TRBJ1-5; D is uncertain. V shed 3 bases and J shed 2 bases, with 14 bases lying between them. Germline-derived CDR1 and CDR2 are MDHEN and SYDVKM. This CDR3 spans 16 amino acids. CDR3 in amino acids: CASSFWGESGNQPQHF. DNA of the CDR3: TGTGCCAGCAGTTTCTGGGGAGAAAGCGGCAATCAGCCCCAGCATTTT. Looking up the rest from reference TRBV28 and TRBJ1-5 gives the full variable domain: DVKVTQSSRYLVKRTGEKVFLECVQDMDHENMFWYRQDPGLGLRLIYFSYDVKMKEKGDIPEGYSVSREKKERFSLILESASTNQTSMYLCASSFWGESGNQPQHFGDGTRLSIL.

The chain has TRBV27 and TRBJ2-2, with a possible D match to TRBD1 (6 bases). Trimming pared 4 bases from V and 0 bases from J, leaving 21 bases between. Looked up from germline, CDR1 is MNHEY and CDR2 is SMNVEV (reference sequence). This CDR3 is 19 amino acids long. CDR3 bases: TGTGCCAGCAGTTCCAGTTGGGGGCAGGTAGTTCCGAACACCGGGGAGCTGTTTTTT. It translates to CASSSSWGQVVPNTGELFF.

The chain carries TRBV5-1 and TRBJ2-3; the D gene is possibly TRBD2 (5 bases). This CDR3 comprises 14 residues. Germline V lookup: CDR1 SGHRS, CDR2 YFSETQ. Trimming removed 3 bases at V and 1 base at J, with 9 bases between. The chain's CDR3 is CASSSLRGTDTQYF. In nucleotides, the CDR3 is TGCGCCAGCAGCTCACTGAGGGGCACAGATACGCAGTATTTT.

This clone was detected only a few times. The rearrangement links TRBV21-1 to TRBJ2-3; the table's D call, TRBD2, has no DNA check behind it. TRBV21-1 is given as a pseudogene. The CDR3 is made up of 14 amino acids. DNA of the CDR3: TGTGCCAGCAGCAAAGAGGGCGGGAGGTTCCCGCAGTATTTT. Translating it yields CASSKEGGRFPQYF.

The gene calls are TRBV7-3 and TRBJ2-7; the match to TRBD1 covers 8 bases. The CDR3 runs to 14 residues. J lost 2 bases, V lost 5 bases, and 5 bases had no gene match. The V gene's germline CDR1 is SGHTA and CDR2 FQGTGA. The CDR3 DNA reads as TGTGCCAGCAGCGGCGGACAGGGTCCCTACGAGCAGTACTTC. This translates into CASSGGQGPYEQYF.

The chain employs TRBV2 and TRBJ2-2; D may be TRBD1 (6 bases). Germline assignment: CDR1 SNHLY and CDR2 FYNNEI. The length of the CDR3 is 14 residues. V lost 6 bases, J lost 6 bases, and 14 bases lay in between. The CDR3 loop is CASRRGQSSGELFF. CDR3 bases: TGTGCCAGCAGAAGAGGACAGTCCTCCGGGGAGCTGTTTTTT.